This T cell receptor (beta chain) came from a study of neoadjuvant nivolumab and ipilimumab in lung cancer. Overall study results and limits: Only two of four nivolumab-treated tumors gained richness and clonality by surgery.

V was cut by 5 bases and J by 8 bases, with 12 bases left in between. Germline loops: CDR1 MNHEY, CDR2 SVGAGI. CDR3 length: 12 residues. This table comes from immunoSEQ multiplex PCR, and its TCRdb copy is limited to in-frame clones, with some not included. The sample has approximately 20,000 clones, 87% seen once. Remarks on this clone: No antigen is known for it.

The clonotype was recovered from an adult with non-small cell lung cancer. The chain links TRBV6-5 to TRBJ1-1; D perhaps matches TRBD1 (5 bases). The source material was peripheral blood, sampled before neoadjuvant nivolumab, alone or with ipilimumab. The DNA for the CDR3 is TGTGCCAGCAGTCCCCTCGGGGCCGAAGCTTTCTTT. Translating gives CASSPLGAEAFF.